This T cell receptor beta chain was documented in a study of T cells in Graves' hyperthyroidism and ophthalmopathy. RNA transcripts served as the template for amplifying TCR beta CDR3 regions. The HTBI primer set drove a first-round RT-PCR of the TCR CDR3. MiXCR, run by TCRdb on the multiplex PCR reads, gives a single entry per CDR3 protein. The table lists 600,000 to 800,000 distinct CDR3 sequences, around 40% of them singletons. V shed 6 bases and J shed 2 bases, with 14 bases lying between them. CDR3 length: 15 amino acids. CDR1 is MNHEY, CDR2 SVGAGI, per germline. Broader study findings: Most clonotypes expanded in thyroid above 0.001 were likewise present in blood.

As concerns this clonotype: Its cognate antigen is unknown.

The chain combines TRBV6-5 with TRBJ1-3, with D possibly TRBD1 on 6 matching bases. Sequencing was carried out using blood. This sequence was found in a woman aged 40 to 49 with Graves' hyperthyroidism. The CDR3 here is CASRNGGGTGNTIYF. The CDR3 coding sequence is TGTGCCAGCAGAAACGGCGGGGGCACTGGAAACACCATATATTTT.